The 14 T cell receptor beta chains presented below share a single source sample, sequenced in a study of cytomegalovirus exposure and HLA in healthy donors. Primers: 60 Vbeta forward and 13 Jbeta reverse. The data were produced by immunoSEQ multiplex PCR, yet TCRdb's version contains in-frame clones alone and is incomplete. The table has about 200,000 clones, around 86% seen once. Sequenced sample: PBMCs. The receptors here all came from a woman between 45 and 65 years old in good health and CMV-seropositive.

The rearrangement uses TRBV5-1 and TRBJ2-3, with 8 bases matching TRBD1. Per the germline V gene, CDR1 is SGHRS and CDR2 is YFSETQ. The CDR3 is 13 amino acids. J lost 7 bases, V lost 4 bases, and 5 bases had no gene match. CDR3 amino acids: CASSGDRGNTQYF. In DNA, the CDR3 is TGCGCCAGCAGCGGTGACAGGGGAAATACGCAGTATTTT.

Turning to this clone: An end of the junction differs from the germline gene, which may be a read error. The chain has TRBV7-9 and TRBJ2-2; D is unresolved. CDR3 size: 17 residues. Germline V gives CDR1 SEHNR, CDR2 FQNEAQ (reference sequence). CDR3 protein: CSSSPTFILSNTGELFF. DNA for the CDR3: TGTTCCAGCAGCCCGACATTTATCCTCTCGAACACCGGGGAGCTGTTTTTT.

This clone was counted once. This chain joins TRBV5-4 and TRBJ1-2; 11 positions agree with TRBD1. Trimming at V came to 4 bases and at J to 6 bases, leaving 14 bases not matched to a gene. The length of the CDR3 is 17 residues. Germline CDR1 SGHNT, CDR2 YYREEE (reference sequence). CDR3 in DNA: TGTGCCAGCAGCATAAAATCCCCGGGACAGGGGGTACATGGCTACACCTTC. Protein: CASSIKSPGQGVHGYTF.

This clone appeared a few times. The V and J genes are TRBV6-5 and TRBJ2-7; maybe TRBD2 (7 bases). Germline V gene sequence: CDR1 MNHEY, CDR2 SVGAGI. The CDR3 covers 14 residues. With 5 bases removed from V and 6 bases from J, the gap between germline ends came to 17 bases. The CDR3 DNA follows: TGTGCCAGCAGTCGGGGGGCGCAGACCGGCGAGCAGTACTTC. Its protein is CASSRGAQTGEQYF.

V gene TRBV4-3 combines with J gene TRBJ1-1, with TRBD1 matching over 8 bases. Germline V gene data show CDR1 as LGHNA and CDR2 as YSLEER. V was pared by 4 bases and J by 4 bases, with 8 bases of the junction left unmatched. CDR3 length equals 15 residues. The CDR3 nucleotides are TGCGCCAGCAGCCTCGACACAGGGGGGGTCACTGAAGCTTTCTTT. This gives the protein CASSLDTGGVTEAFF.

CDR3 coding DNA: TGTGCCAGCAGTGAGATTTTCGGGGGTACCGGGGAGCTGTTTTTT. The encoded protein is CASSEIFGGTGELFF. The chain couples TRBV2 to TRBJ2-2; the D gene is possibly TRBD2 (6 bases). Germline assignment: CDR1 SNHLY and CDR2 FYNNEI. Trimming shortened V by 3 bases and J by 5 bases, and 13 bases separated the two germline ends. The length of the CDR3 is 15 residues.

The rearrangement uses TRBV27 and TRBJ2-7; TRBD2 is a possible D gene (7 bases). CDR3 length: 17 residues. Germline V gives CDR1 MNHEY, CDR2 SMNVEV (reference sequence). With 2 bases removed from V and 7 bases from J, the gap between germline ends came to 24 bases. DNA of the CDR3: TGTGCCAGCAGTTTAGAGGGTGCGCGGGGGCTCATGGAAGAGCAGTACTTC. This translates into CASSLEGARGLMEEQYF.

The V gene is TRBV28, the J gene TRBJ1-1, with D uncertain. The V gene lost 3 bases and the J gene lost 0 bases, with 8 bases spanning the gap. The CDR3 is 14 residues long. CDR1 is MDHEN and CDR2 is SYDVKM in the germline V gene. This CDR3 is CASSLPRLNTEAFF. CDR3 sequence (DNA): TGTGCCAGCAGTTTGCCCAGATTGAACACTGAAGCTTTCTTT.

The chain links TRBV29-1 to TRBJ2-5; D possibly corresponds to TRBD2 (5 bases). V lost 3 bases to trimming and J lost 1 base, with 15 bases between them. Germline V gene lookup returns CDR1 SQVTM and CDR2 ANQGSEA. The CDR3 extends over 15 amino acids. DNA for the CDR3: TGCAGCGTTGAGAGTCAGAGGGCCCCCCAAGAGACCCAGTACTTC. Translating it yields CSVESQRAPQETQYF.

The J gene is TRBJ1-4, the V gene TRBV28; TRBD1 is a possible D gene (5 bases). V was clipped by 2 bases and J by 4 bases, with 14 bases between them. The germline V gene encodes CDR1 MDHEN and CDR2 SYDVKM. This CDR3 is built from 16 residues. In nucleotides, the CDR3 is TGTGCCAGCAGTTTAATTTCCGTGGGGGGTAATGAAAAACTGTTTTTT. It translates to CASSLISVGGNEKLFF. Supplemented by reference TRBV28 and TRBJ1-4, the full variable domain reads DVKVTQSSRYLVKRTGEKVFLECVQDMDHENMFWYRQDPGLGLRLIYFSYDVKMKEKGDIPEGYSVSREKKERFSLILESASTNQTSMYLCASSLISVGGNEKLFFGSGTQLSVL.

Details on this clone: Other DNA sequences in the same sample also yield this CDR3. The rearrangement joins TRBV28 to TRBJ2-7; perhaps TRBD1 as D (5 bases). The CDR3 is 12 residues long. The germline V and J ends were trimmed by 5 bases and 1 base, with 6 bases remaining between them. Germline V gene data show CDR1 as MDHEN and CDR2 as SYDVKM. The CDR3 DNA reads as TGTGCCAGCAGTCCAGGGTCCTACGAGCAGTACTTC. Its translation: CASSPGSYEQYF.

The CDR3 region has the DNA TGTGCCAGCAGCCGGGGGACAGGCATCTATGGCTACACCTTC. It encodes CASSRGTGIYGYTF. V and J are TRBV14 and TRBJ1-2, with 8 bases that match TRBD1. The trim removed 4 bases at V and 4 bases at J, leaving 5 bases unmatched. The CDR3 is 14 amino acids. Germline V CDR1 and CDR2: SGHDN, FVKESK.

The genes are TRBV27 and TRBJ2-7; perhaps TRBD2 as D (5 bases). From germline, CDR1 is MNHEY and CDR2 SMNVEV (reference sequence). Trimming took off 3 bases at V and 5 bases at J, with 11 bases between the two ends. This CDR3 comprises 13 residues. CDR3 in amino acids: CASSFSGFNEQYF. The CDR3 bases are TGTGCCAGCAGTTTCTCGGGATTCAACGAGCAGTACTTC.

The chain is built from TRBV6-1 and TRBJ2-3, with a possible D match to TRBD2 (6 bases). Trimming took off 7 bases at V and 1 base at J, with 12 bases between the two ends. CDR1 and CDR2 (germline): MNHNS, SASEGT. The CDR3 has 14 residues. In DNA form, the CDR3 reads TGTGCCAGCAACGAAGGAGGGGGCACAGATACGCAGTATTTT. As protein: CASNEGGGTDTQYF.